This entry lists 8 T cell receptor beta chains sequenced from one sample in a study of T cell clonality in common variable immunodeficiency. Sequencing used immunoSEQ multiplex PCR; TCRdb keeps in-frame clones, though not all of them. There are about 81,000 clones in the sample, none observed a single time. Sequenced: peripheral blood mononuclear cells. The origin of the receptors is a person aged 18 to 70 in good health.

This clone was seen at least ten times. The CDR3 extends 3 residues past the end of the read, so its final part is completed from the germline J gene. This rearrangement joins TRBV5-1 to TRBJ2-5; 7 bases match TRBD2. V dropped 0 bases and J dropped 5; count of bases not matched to a gene: 4. The germline V gene has CDR1 SGHRS and CDR2 YFSETQ. The CDR3 length is 14 residues. The CDR3 region is CASSLAGGRETQYF. Partial CDR3 DNA: TGCGCCAGCAGCTTGGCCGGGGGGAGGGAGACC.

This clone was observed at least ten times. With the read ending 3 residues before the CDR3 end, the germline J gene is used to fill in that end. This chain links TRBV5-1 with TRBJ2-7, with a tentative D call TRBD1 (5 bases). Trimming took off 0 bases at V and 0 bases at J, with 7 bases between the two ends. This CDR3 has 14 amino acids. Germline V gives CDR1 SGHRS, CDR2 YFSETQ. The sequenced part of the CDR3 DNA is TGCGCCAGCAGCTTGGGACAGACCTCCTACGAG. Its translation is CASSLGQTSYE. The CDR3 as a whole reads CASSLGQTSYEQYF. Supplemented by reference TRBV5-1 and TRBJ2-7, the full variable domain reads KAGVTQTPRYLIKTRGQQVTLSCSPISGHRSVSWYQQTPGQGLQFLFEYFSETQRNKGNFPGRFSGRQFSNSRSEMNVSTLELGDSALYLCASSLGQTSYEQYFGPGTRLTVT.

This clone was observed many times. Read data end 3 residues before the CDR3 end; the end is taken from the germline J gene. The chain combines TRBV7-2 with TRBJ2-7, with a tentative D call TRBD1 (5 bases). The CDR3 totals 14 residues. Germline CDR1 SGHTA, CDR2 FQGNSA. Trimming shortened V by 8 bases and J by 1 base, and 15 bases separated the two germline ends. The DNA read from the CDR3 is TGTGCCAGCGCCACCGGCGCAGGGTCCTACGAG. Protein product: CASATGAGSYE. The entire CDR3 sequence reads CASATGAGSYEQYF.

About this clone itself: One end of the junction fails to match germline, which may point to a read error. The read ends 3 residues early relative to the CDR3; the germline J gene fills the gap. Distinct nucleotide sequences in the sample also encode this CDR3. The chain is built from TRBV18 and TRBJ1-3, with a weak D call TRBD1 (6 bases). This CDR3 has 15 amino acids. Germline V lookup: CDR1 KGHSH, CDR2 LQKENI. The CDR3: CASSPGRQAGNTIYF. The covered CDR3 bases are TGCGCCAGCTCACCAGGTAGACAGGCTGGAAACACC.

This clone has only a few counts. The read terminates 3 residues before the CDR3 end, so the remaining end is supplied by the germline J gene. This chain joins TRBV11-2 and TRBJ1-1; D unresolved. Germline lookup yields CDR1 SGHAT and CDR2 FQNNGV. Trimming took off 1 base at V and 4 bases at J, with 10 bases between the two ends. The CDR3 has 14 residues. This CDR3 reads CASSLAAGGTEAFF. The CDR3 DNA, read in part, is TGTGCCAGCAGCTTAGCGGCAGGAGGCACTGAA.

This clone was seen many times. The read halts 3 residues ahead of the CDR3 end, with the missing end drawn from the germline J gene. The J gene is TRBJ2-1, the V gene TRBV20-1; TRBD2 matches at 12 bases. This CDR3 has 15 amino acids. The trim removed 3 bases at V and 4 bases at J, leaving 4 bases unmatched. CDR1 and CDR2 from the germline V gene are DFQATT and SNEGSKA (reference sequence). CDR3 DNA (partial): TGCAGTGCTAGCGTGACTAGCGGGAGATACAATGAG. It encodes CSASVTSGRYNE. The entire CDR3 protein is CSASVTSGRYNEQFF.

This clone was detected many times. Sequencing ends 3 residues short of the CDR3 end; the germline J gene provides the rest. This chain connects TRBV11-2 to TRBJ2-1; 8 bases agree with TRBD1. With 6 bases clipped from V and 5 bases from J, the junction kept 9 bases outside the gene matches. From germline, CDR1 is SGHAT and CDR2 FQNNGV. This CDR3 region has 15 residues. The covered CDR3 bases are TGTGCCAGCAGTCCGACAGGGGCTTTGAACAATGAG. Translated, it gives CASSPTGALNNE. The whole CDR3 protein reads CASSPTGALNNEQFF.

This clone was observed many times. The read halts 3 residues ahead of the CDR3 end, with the missing end drawn from the germline J gene. This chain joins TRBV11-3 and TRBJ2-2; tentative D call: TRBD2 (6 bases). With 0 bases removed from V and 6 bases from J, the gap between germline ends came to 8 bases. The length of the CDR3 is 14 residues. Germline CDR1 SGHNT, CDR2 YENEEA. The CDR3 sequence is CASSLDREAGELFF. The part of the CDR3 DNA that was read is TGTGCCAGCAGCTTAGACAGGGAGGCCGGGGAG.